These 25 T cell receptor beta chains originate from one sample sequenced in a study of T cells in Graves' hyperthyroidism and ophthalmopathy. Researchers took RNA transcripts and amplified the TCR beta CDR3 regions from them. During a first-round RT-PCR of the TCR CDR3, the HTBI primer set was used. One entry per CDR3 protein, called by TCRdb with MiXCR from the multiplex PCR reads. The table records about 590,000 distinct CDR3 sequences, 14% of them present only once. Source material: blood. Every receptor here comes from a woman under 30 with Graves' ophthalmopathy.

Many counts were recorded for this clonotype. The chain joins TRBV6-6 to TRBJ2-1, with 11 bases lining up with TRBD2. V lost 2 bases to trimming and J lost 7 bases; unmatched junction nucleotides: 4. The CDR3 spans 15 residues. The germline V gene encodes CDR1 MNHNY and CDR2 SVGAGI (reference sequence). The chain's CDR3 is CASSYSSGRVNEQFF. CDR3 DNA: TGTGCCAGCAGTTACAGTAGCGGGAGGGTTAATGAGCAGTTCTTC.

In its sample, this clonotype was seen many times. This sequence joins TRBV18 and TRBJ2-5; 8 bases fit TRBD1. The germline gives CDR1 KGHSH, CDR2 LQKENI. This CDR3 spans 14 amino acids. After removal of 8 bases from V and 4 bases from J, the junction contained 9 bases not matched to a gene. The DNA for the CDR3 is TGTGCCAGCAGTCCGCGGACAGGGAGAGAGACCCAGTACTTC. It translates to CASSPRTGRETQYF.

The table lists this clonotype with many counts. The chain combines TRBV5-1 with TRBJ2-7; 9 bases align to TRBD1. Germline V gene lookup returns CDR1 SGHRS and CDR2 YFSETQ. V lost 0 bases and J lost 3; bases outside the gene matches: 7. The CDR3 has 16 residues. The CDR3 protein is CASSLGGTGTGYEQYF. In DNA, the CDR3 is TGCGCCAGCAGCTTGGGAGGGACAGGGACTGGCTACGAGCAGTACTTC.

There are many counts of this clonotype. The CDR3 sequence is CASSPQVESLVLHF. In DNA form, the CDR3 reads TGTGCCAGCAGTCCCCAGGTCGAATCATTAGTCCTCCACTTT. The V gene is TRBV27, the J gene TRBJ1-6; D gene uncertain. From germline, CDR1 is MNHEY and CDR2 SMNVEV (reference sequence). Deletions cut 5 bases from V and 15 bases from J, with 20 bases between. This CDR3 has 14 residues.

This clonotype was seen ten or more times. The CDR3 coding sequence is TGCAGTGCTAGGCGTCGGGAATCGAGCTCCTACGAGCAGTACTTC. This gives the protein CSARRRESSSYEQYF. The rearrangement joins TRBV20-1 to TRBJ2-7; perhaps TRBD2 as D (5 bases). The CDR3 consists of 15 residues. The germline CDR1 and CDR2 sequences are DFQATT and SNEGSKA (reference sequence). The V gene lost 3 bases and the J gene lost 0 bases, with 15 bases spanning the gap.

This clonotype was recorded many times. The chain has TRBV6-1 and TRBJ2-7, with TRBD1 as a possible D gene (6 bases). The CDR3 is 12 amino acids. Germline CDR1 MNHNS, CDR2 SASEGT. Trimming left V 5 bases short and J 6 bases short, with 11 bases between. The CDR3 DNA is TGTGCCAGCAGTAACAGGGTAGGCGAGCAGTACTTC. Amino acids: CASSNRVGEQYF.

The rearrangement joins TRBV19 to TRBJ2-5; D uncertain. CDR3 length equals 16 residues. V lost 1 base, J lost 7 bases, and 19 bases lay in between. CDR1 is LNHDA, CDR2 SQIVND, per germline (reference sequence). The CDR3 region has the DNA TGTGCCAGTAGTATAGGGTTGATGGGTTGGTCAGGGACCCAGTACTTC. As protein: CASSIGLMGWSGTQYF.

This clonotype was detected many times. This chain uses TRBV12-3 or TRBV12-4 with TRBJ2-1, with D unclear. V shed 8 bases and J shed 0 bases, with 11 bases lying between them. The CDR3 is made up of 14 amino acids. CDR3 DNA sequence: TGTGCCAGCGAGATCTCGGGCTCCTACAATGAGCAGTTCTTC. It is translated as CASEISGSYNEQFF.

This clonotype was recorded a few times. The final CDR3 position lacks the conserved phenylalanine or tryptophan, pointing to a likely read error. The CDR3 is CASSRLAGSWGETQYL. Written as DNA, the CDR3 is TGTGCCTCCAGCCGGCTAGCGGGTTCCTGGGGGGAGACCCAGTACCTC. The genes are TRBV27 and TRBJ2-5, with TRBD2 matching 8 bases. This CDR3 comprises 16 residues. CDR1 is MNHEY, CDR2 SMNVEV, per germline (reference sequence). The trim removed 11 bases at V and 5 bases at J, leaving 19 bases unmatched.

This clonotype came up many times. The chain joins TRBV6-6 to TRBJ1-1; the D gene is possibly TRBD1 (5 bases). The CDR3 totals 16 residues. Germline lookup yields CDR1 MNHNY and CDR2 SVGAGI (reference sequence). Trimming left V 0 bases short and J 1 base short, with 12 bases between. CDR3 bases: TGTGCCAGCAGTTACTCTTTAGGGGCTGCGAACACTGAAGCTTTCTTT. Amino acid sequence: CASSYSLGAANTEAFF.

This clonotype was found many times. The chain employs TRBV6-9 and TRBJ2-1; D gene unclear. With 6 bases removed from V and 1 base from J, the gap between germline ends came to 13 bases. The CDR3 covers 15 residues. From germline, CDR1 is MNHGY and CDR2 SVAAGI. The CDR3 spells CASRVLVGSYNEQFF. The CDR3, as DNA: TGTGCCAGCAGGGTTCTCGTGGGGTCCTACAATGAGCAGTTCTTC.

This sequence joins TRBV19 and TRBJ2-5, with 12 bases lining up with TRBD2. The CDR3 covers 16 residues. V lost 1 base and J lost 1; bases outside the gene matches: 1. The germline V gene encodes CDR1 LNHDA and CDR2 SQIVND (reference sequence). The DNA for the CDR3 is TGTGCCAGTAGTATAGCGACTAGCGGGAGCCAAGAGACCCAGTACTTC. Protein product: CASSIATSGSQETQYF.

This clonotype was seen ten or more times. The chain has TRBV20-1 and TRBJ2-3; 7 nucleotides line up with TRBD2. With V trimmed by 1 base and J by 8 bases, 6 bases remained unmatched. Germline-derived CDR1 and CDR2 are DFQATT and SNEGSKA (reference sequence). The CDR3 has 13 amino acids. The CDR3 DNA reads as TGCAGTGCTAGAGGGGAGGGCCCAGGTACGCAGTATTTT. Its translation: CSARGEGPGTQYF.

The CDR3 here is CASSRMMIIQETQYF. The CDR3 coding sequence is TGTGCCAGCAGCCGAATGATGATAATCCAAGAGACCCAGTACTTC. V is TRBV3-1 and J is TRBJ2-5; no firm D call. The V end lost 4 bases, the J end lost 1 base, and 13 bases lay between the germline ends. CDR3 length: 15 amino acids. The germline gives CDR1 LGHDT, CDR2 YNNKEL (reference sequence).

The chain recombines TRBV7-9 with TRBJ2-7; tentatively, D is TRBD2 (5 bases). Germline lookup yields CDR1 SEHNR and CDR2 FQNEAQ (reference sequence). V was clipped by 4 bases and J by 2 bases, with 21 bases between them. This CDR3 spans 17 amino acids. CDR3 region: CASSSYGVVAIPYEQYF. CDR3 DNA sequence: TGTGCCAGCAGCTCCTACGGGGTAGTAGCGATACCCTACGAGCAGTACTTC. Together with reference TRBV7-9 and TRBJ2-7, the CDR3 gives the full variable domain: DTGVSQNPRHKITKRGQNVTFRCDPISEHNRLYWYRQTLGQGPEFLTYFQNEAQLEKSRLLSDRFSAERPKGSFSTLEIQRTEQGDSAMYLCASSSYGVVAIPYEQYFGPGTRLTVT.

This chain uses TRBV5-1 with TRBJ2-1; D remains ambiguous. The CDR3 spans 13 residues. V lost 0 bases and J lost 9, with 10 bases in between. Germline V lookup: CDR1 SGHRS, CDR2 YFSETQ. This chain's CDR3 is CASSLVHFGEQFF. CDR3 bases: TGCGCCAGCAGCTTGGTTCACTTCGGTGAGCAGTTCTTC.

V gene TRBV12-3 or TRBV12-4 combines with J gene TRBJ2-7, with TRBD1 matching 9 bases. This CDR3 contains 17 residues. With V trimmed by 5 bases and J by 1 base, 12 bases remained unmatched. The CDR3 DNA sequence: TGTGCCAGCAGTCGTACAGGGGGCAGCCGGCATTCCTACGAGCAGTACTTC. Protein: CASSRTGGSRHSYEQYF.

This clonotype has a handful of counts. The CDR3 protein is CASSQTLAVPYNEQFF. The CDR3 DNA reads as TGTGCCAGCAGCCAAACTCTAGCGGTCCCCTACAATGAGCAGTTCTTC. This chain joins TRBV14 and TRBJ2-1; 7 positions agree with TRBD2. With 2 bases clipped from V and 2 bases from J, the junction kept 6 bases outside the gene matches. Per the germline V gene, CDR1 is SGHDN and CDR2 is FVKESK. This CDR3 has 16 amino acids.

At least ten counts were recorded for this clonotype. The chain employs TRBV7-9 and TRBJ2-7; 12 nucleotides agree with TRBD2. The ends lost 3 bases at V and 5 bases at J; junction bases unmatched: 11. The germline V gene has CDR1 SEHNR and CDR2 FQNEAQ (reference sequence). CDR3 length equals 17 residues. The CDR3 loop reads CASSFPKTSGSFDEQYF. Here the CDR3 DNA reads TGTGCCAGCAGCTTCCCAAAGACTAGCGGGAGCTTCGACGAGCAGTACTTC.

The chain joins TRBV6-2 or TRBV6-3 to TRBJ1-3; 9 positions match TRBD1. The length of the CDR3 is 15 residues. The V segment lost 7 bases and the J segment 2 bases; nucleotides outside the gene matches: 6. Germline V gene data show CDR1 as MNHEY and CDR2 as SVGEGT. The CDR3 DNA follows: TGTGCCAGCAAGGGACAGGGTGCTGCTGGAAACACCATATATTTT. Translation: CASKGQGAAGNTIYF.

Many counts were recorded for this clonotype. The CDR3 sequence: CASAVLAGWGEQFF. CDR3 bases: TGTGCCAGCGCGGTGCTAGCGGGATGGGGTGAGCAGTTCTTC. The rearrangement joins TRBV9 to TRBJ2-1, with 9 bases lining up with TRBD2. CDR1 and CDR2 (germline): SGDLS, YYNGEE. The CDR3 length is 14 residues. After removal of 7 bases from V and 9 bases from J, the junction contained 11 bases not matched to a gene.

This clonotype was observed many times. The chain combines TRBV6-2 or TRBV6-3 with TRBJ1-1; unclear D gene. This CDR3 is built from 16 residues. The V end lost 6 bases, the J end lost 0 bases, and 17 bases lay between the germline ends. Germline V gives CDR1 MNHEY, CDR2 SVGEGT. CDR3 protein: CASRNSLGEMNTEAFF. The CDR3 nucleotides read TGTGCCAGCAGAAATTCCCTTGGGGAGATGAACACTGAAGCTTTCTTT.

Notes on this clonotype: The missing conserved phenylalanine or tryptophan at the end of this CDR3 makes a read error likely. The chain recombines TRBV6-1 with TRBJ1-2, with 8 nucleotides matching TRBD1. The V gene end was trimmed by 6 bases and the J gene end by 5 bases; junction bases not matched to a gene: 11. The CDR3 is 15 amino acids. Germline V gene data show CDR1 as MNHNS and CDR2 as SASEGT. The CDR3 nucleotides are TGTGCCAGCAGAGAGGACAGGGTGTTCGGGTATGGCTACACCCTC. It translates to CASREDRVFGYGYTL.

This clonotype was counted ten times or more. The chain joins TRBV28 to TRBJ1-5, with 8 bases that match TRBD1. CDR3 length: 15 residues. V shed 4 bases and J 3 bases; nucleotides not matched to a gene: 5. Germline V gives CDR1 MDHEN, CDR2 SYDVKM. Written as DNA, the CDR3 is TGTGCCAGCAGTTGGGGGACAGGAGTCAATCAGCCCCAGCATTTT. Protein product: CASSWGTGVNQPQHF. Full variable domain (missing parts from reference TRBV28 and TRBJ1-5): DVKVTQSSRYLVKRTGEKVFLECVQDMDHENMFWYRQDPGLGLRLIYFSYDVKMKEKGDIPEGYSVSREKKERFSLILESASTNQTSMYLCASSWGTGVNQPQHFGDGTRLSIL.

This rearrangement joins TRBV7-6 to TRBJ2-1, with 9 bases fitting TRBD2. With 1 base clipped from V and 6 bases from J, the junction kept 1 base outside the gene matches. The V gene's germline CDR1 is SGHVS and CDR2 FNYEAQ. The CDR3 totals 14 residues. Here the CDR3 DNA reads TGTGCCAGCAGCTTAGTTAGCGGGGGCAATGAGCAGTTCTTC. Its translation: CASSLVSGGNEQFF.